This TCR beta chain was sequenced during a study of cytomegalovirus exposure and HLA in healthy donors. Study details: The early release's HLA-typed donors yielded 80 million to 95 million unique TCRs.

Comment on this clone: The antigen is undetermined.

At collection, donors were nominally healthy, but unrecorded immune exposures were probable. The PCR ran on 60 Vbeta and 13 Jbeta primers. Data came from immunoSEQ multiplex PCR; TCRdb stores just in-frame clones and leaves some out. The sample's table shows roughly 50,000 clones. Findings and caveats of the study: Presence/absence analyses assumed roughly uniform sequencing depth across donors.

This CDR3 is built from 15 residues. The germline CDR1 and CDR2 sequences are SNHLY and FYNNEI. V lost 5 bases and J lost 5; bases outside the gene matches: 6. This receptor was identified in a male donor in good health and CMV-seropositive. The gene calls are TRBV2 and TRBJ2-5, with TRBD2 matching 12 bases. Material for sequencing was PBMCs. Here the CDR3 DNA reads TGTGCCAGCAGTAAACTAGCGGGGGGAGTGGAGACCCAGTACTTC. It encodes CASSKLAGGVETQYF.